This T cell receptor (beta chain) was sequenced in a study of cytotoxic CD8 clonotypes in ibrutinib-treated CLL. Study background: A mean of approximately 260,000 productive templates and over 85,000 productive rearrangements was obtained per sample.

The study's findings and limits: Investigators sampled sustained-remission and progressing patients at differing times. Baseline levels were approached again at progression, after clonality had risen at ibrutinib response.

Per the germline V gene, CDR1 is SGHAT and CDR2 is FQNNGV. This CDR3 spans 16 amino acids. Trimming pared 5 bases from V and 1 base from J, leaving 17 bases between. Method: immunoSEQ multiplex PCR; TCRdb's copy keeps in-frame clones and lacks some. The sample includes tens of thousands of clones, roughly 85% of them seen just once. Of note for this clone: The antigen is not known.

This clonotype was sampled from a human donor with chronic lymphocytic leukemia. The J gene is TRBJ1-1, the V gene TRBV11-2; weak D call: TRBD1 (5 bases). Sequencing used PBMCs, obtained after 24 months of ibrutinib treatment. The CDR3 here is CASSPQRWGRNTEAFF. The CDR3 DNA sequence: TGTGCCAGCAGCCCGCAGCGCTGGGGGAGGAACACTGAAGCTTTCTTT.